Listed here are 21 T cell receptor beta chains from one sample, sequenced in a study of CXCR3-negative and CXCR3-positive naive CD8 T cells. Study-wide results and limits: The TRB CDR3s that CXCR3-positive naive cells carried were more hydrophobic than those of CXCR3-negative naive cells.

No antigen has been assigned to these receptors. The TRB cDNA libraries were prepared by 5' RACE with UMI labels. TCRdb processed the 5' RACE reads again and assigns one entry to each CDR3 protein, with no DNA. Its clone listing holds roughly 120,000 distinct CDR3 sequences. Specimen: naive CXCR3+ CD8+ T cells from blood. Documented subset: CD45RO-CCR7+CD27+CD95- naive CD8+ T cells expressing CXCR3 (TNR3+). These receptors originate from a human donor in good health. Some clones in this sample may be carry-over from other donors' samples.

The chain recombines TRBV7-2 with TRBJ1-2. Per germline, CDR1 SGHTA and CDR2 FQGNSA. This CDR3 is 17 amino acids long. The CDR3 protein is CASSLMGGASPGYGYTF.

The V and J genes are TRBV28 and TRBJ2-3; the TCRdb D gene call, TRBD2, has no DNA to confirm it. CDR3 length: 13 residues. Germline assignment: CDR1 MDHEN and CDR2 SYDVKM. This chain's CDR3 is CASTGRRTDTQYF. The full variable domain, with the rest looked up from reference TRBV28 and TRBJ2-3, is DVKVTQSSRYLVKRTGEKVFLECVQDMDHENMFWYRQDPGLGLRLIYFSYDVKMKEKGDIPEGYSVSREKKERFSLILESASTNQTSMYLCASTGRRTDTQYFGPGTRLTVL.

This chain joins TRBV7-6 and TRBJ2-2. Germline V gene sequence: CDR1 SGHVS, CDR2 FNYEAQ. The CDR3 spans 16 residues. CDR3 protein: CASSFSQAPGYGELFF.

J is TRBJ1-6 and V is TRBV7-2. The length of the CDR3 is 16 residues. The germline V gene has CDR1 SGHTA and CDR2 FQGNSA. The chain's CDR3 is CASSLQLSSYNSPLHF.

The CDR3 loop reads CASSLTGGIYEQFF. The V call is TRBV5-1, the J call TRBJ2-1; with no DNA, the TCRdb D assignment of TRBD1 cannot be verified. The CDR3 loop spans 14 amino acids. CDR1 is SGHRS and CDR2 is YFSETQ in the germline V gene.

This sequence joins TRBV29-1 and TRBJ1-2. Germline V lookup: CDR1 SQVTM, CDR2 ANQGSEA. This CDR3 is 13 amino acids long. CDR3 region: CSVDSRENYGYTF.

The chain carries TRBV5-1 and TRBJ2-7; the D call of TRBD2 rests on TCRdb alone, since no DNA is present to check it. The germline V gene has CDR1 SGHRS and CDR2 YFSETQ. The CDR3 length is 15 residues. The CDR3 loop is CASSQTSAPAYEQYF.

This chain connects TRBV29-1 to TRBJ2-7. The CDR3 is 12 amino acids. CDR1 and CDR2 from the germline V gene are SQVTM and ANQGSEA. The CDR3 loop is CSVDDTAFEQYF.

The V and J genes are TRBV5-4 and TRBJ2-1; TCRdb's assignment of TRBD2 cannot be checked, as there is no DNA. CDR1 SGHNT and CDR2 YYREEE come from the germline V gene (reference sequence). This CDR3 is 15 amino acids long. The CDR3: CASSLGTSGYNEQFF.

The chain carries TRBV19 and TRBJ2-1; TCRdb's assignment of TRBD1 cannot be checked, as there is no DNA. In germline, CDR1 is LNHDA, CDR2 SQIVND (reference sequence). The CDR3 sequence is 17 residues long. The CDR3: CASSKSSTGGPYNEQFF. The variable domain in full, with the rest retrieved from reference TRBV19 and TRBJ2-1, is DGGITQSPKYLFRKEGQNVTLSCEQNLNHDAMYWYRQDPGQGLRLIYYSQIVNDFQKGDIAEGYSVSREKKESFPLTVTSAQKNPTAFYLCASSKSSTGGPYNEQFFGPGTRLTVL.

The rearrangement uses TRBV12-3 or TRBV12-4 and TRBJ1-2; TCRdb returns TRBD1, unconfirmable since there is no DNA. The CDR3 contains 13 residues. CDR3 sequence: CASSAGHLYGYTF.

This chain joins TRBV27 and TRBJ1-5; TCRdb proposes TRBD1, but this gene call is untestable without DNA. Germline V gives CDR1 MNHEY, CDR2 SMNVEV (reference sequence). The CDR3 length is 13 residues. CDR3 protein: CASQGQANQPQHF.

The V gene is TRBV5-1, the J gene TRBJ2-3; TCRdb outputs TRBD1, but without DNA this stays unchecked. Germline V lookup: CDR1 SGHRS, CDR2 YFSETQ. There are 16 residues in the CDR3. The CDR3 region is CASRVGIGGIADTQYF.

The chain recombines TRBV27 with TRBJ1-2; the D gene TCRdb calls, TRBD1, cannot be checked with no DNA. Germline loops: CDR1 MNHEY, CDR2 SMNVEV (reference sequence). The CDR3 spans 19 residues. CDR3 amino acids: CASSGNRRDIESIRDGYTF.

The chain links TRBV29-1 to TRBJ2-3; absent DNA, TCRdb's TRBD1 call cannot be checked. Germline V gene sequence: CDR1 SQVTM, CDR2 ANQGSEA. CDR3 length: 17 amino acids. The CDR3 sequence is CSVDREAGGVSTDTQHF.

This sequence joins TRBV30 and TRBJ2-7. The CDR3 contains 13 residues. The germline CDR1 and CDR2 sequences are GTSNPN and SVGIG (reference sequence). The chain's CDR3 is CAWSTSTVYEQYF. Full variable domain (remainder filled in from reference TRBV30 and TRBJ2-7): SQTIHQWPATLVQPVGSPLSLECTVEGTSNPNLYWYRQAAGRGLQLLFYSVGIGQISSEVPQNLSASRPQDRQFILSSKKLLLSDSGFYLCAWSTSTVYEQYFGPGTRLTVT.

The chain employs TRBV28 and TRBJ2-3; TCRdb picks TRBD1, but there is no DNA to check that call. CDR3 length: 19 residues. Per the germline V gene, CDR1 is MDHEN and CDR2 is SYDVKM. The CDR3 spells CASSPTRPTRSHSTDTQYF.

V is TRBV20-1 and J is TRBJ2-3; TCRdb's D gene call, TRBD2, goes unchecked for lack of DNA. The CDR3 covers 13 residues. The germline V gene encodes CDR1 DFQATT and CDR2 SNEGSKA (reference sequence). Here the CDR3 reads CSAPDWTQDTQYF.

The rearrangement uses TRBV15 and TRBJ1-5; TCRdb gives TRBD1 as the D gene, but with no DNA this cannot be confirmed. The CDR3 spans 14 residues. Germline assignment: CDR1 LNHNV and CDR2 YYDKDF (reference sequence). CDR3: CATSSTGEHQPQHF. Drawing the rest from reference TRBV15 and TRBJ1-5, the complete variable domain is DAMVIQNPRYQVTQFGKPVTLSCSQTLNHNVMYWYQQKSSQAPKLLFHYYDKDFNNEADTPDNFQSRRPNTSFCFLDIRSPGLGDTAMYLCATSSTGEHQPQHFGDGTRLSIL.

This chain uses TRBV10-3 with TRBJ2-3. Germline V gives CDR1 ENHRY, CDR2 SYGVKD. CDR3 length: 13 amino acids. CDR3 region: CAISESPTDTQYF.

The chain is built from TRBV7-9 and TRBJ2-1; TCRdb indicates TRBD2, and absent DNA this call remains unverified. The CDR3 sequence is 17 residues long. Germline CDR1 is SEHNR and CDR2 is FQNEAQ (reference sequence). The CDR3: CASSLLGLAHRENEQFF.